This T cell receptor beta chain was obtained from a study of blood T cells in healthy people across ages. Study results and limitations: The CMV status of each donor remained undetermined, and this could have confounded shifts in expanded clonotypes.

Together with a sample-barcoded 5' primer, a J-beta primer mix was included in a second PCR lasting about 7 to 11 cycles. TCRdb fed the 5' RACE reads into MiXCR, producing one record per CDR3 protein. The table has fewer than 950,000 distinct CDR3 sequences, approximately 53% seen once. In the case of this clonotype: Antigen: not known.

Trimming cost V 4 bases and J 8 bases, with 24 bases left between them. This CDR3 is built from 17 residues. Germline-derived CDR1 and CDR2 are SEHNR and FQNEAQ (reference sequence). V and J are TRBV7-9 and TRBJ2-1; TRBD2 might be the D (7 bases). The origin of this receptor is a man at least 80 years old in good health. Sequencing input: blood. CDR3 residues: CASSSGRGGGMSDEQFF. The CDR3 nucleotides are TGTGCCAGCAGCTCTGGACGAGGGGGGGGGATGTCGGATGAGCAGTTCTTC.